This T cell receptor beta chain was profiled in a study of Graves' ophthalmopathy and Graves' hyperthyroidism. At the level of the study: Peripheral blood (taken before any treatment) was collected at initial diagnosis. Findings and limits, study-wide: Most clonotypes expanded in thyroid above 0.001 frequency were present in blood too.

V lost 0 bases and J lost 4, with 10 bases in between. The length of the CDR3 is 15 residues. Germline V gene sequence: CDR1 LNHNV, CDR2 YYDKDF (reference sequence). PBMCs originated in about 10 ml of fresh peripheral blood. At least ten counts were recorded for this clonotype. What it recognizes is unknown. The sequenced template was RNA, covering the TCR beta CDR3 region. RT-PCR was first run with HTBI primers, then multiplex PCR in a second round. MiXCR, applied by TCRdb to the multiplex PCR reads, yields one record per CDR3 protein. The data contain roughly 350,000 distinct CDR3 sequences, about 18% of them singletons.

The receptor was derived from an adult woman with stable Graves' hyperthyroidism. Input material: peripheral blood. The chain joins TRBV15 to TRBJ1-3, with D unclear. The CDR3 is CATSRDRGSGNTIYF. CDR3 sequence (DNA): TGTGCCACCAGCAGAGATCGGGGTTCCGGAAACACCATATATTTT.